Below are 21 T cell receptor beta chains sequenced from a single sample in a study of blood T cell repertoires in COVID-19 (dated by TCRdb to the early 2020s). Library generation was performed with the immunoSEQ multiplex PCR assay. Imported from immuneACCESS, the table was reduced by TCRdb to in-frame sequences with V and J called. These copies leave out some clones; in studies compared against another copy, an unresolved V gene accounts for under half, and the cause of the remainder is not known. This sample holds some 260,000 clones; approximately 86% were observed only once. The ten largest make up 0.65% to 0.95% of the sample. Sequencing used peripheral blood. These receptors were taken from a woman aged 25 to 39 with acute or convalescent COVID-19.

This clone appeared once. V is TRBV19 and J is TRBJ1-6; 9 bases fit TRBD1. Germline CDR1 and CDR2: LNHDA and SQIVND (reference sequence). V lost 0 bases to trimming and J lost 9 bases; unmatched junction nucleotides: 3. CDR3 length equals 15 residues. The CDR3 protein is CASSIEGDRVSPLHF. The CDR3 region has the DNA TGTGCCAGTAGTATAGAGGGGGACAGGGTTTCACCCCTCCACTTT. Filled out from reference TRBV19 and TRBJ1-6, the complete variable domain reads DGGITQSPKYLFRKEGQNVTLSCEQNLNHDAMYWYRQDPGQGLRLIYYSQIVNDFQKGDIAEGYSVSREKKESFPLTVTSAQKNPTAFYLCASSIEGDRVSPLHFGNGTRLTVT.

The genes are TRBV7-3 and TRBJ2-5, with D possibly TRBD2 on 5 matching bases. The CDR3 has 15 residues. The germline V gene has CDR1 SGHTA and CDR2 FQGTGA. The V and J ends lost 2 bases and 2 bases respectively, with 12 bases between them. As DNA, the CDR3 is TGTGCCAGCAGCTTATTAGGCGGGCCGCAAGAGACCCAGTACTTC. Protein: CASSLLGGPQETQYF.

The chain links TRBV4-3 to TRBJ2-3; perhaps TRBD2 as D (7 bases). Looked up from germline, CDR1 is LGHNA and CDR2 is YSLEER. Trimming stripped 5 bases from V and 8 bases from J, with 20 bases between. CDR3 length: 15 residues. CDR3 sequence: CASSSGQGREGTQYF. CDR3 sequence (DNA): TGCGCCAGCAGCTCTGGTCAGGGGAGGGAAGGTACGCAGTATTTT.

In its sample, this clone was seen once. The chain uses TRBV24-1 and TRBJ2-3, with unresolved D. The germline gives CDR1 KGHDR, CDR2 SFDVKD. V was trimmed by 0 bases and J by 6 bases, leaving 6 bases between them. This CDR3 contains 13 residues. CDR3 in amino acids: CATSDLGRDTQYF. The CDR3 nucleotides read TGTGCCACCAGTGATTTGGGCAGGGATACGCAGTATTTT.

J is TRBJ1-4 and V is TRBV27, with TRBD1 as a possible D gene (6 bases). V dropped 9 bases and J dropped 6 bases, with 17 bases sitting between them. CDR1 MNHEY and CDR2 SMNVEV come from the germline V gene (reference sequence). This CDR3 comprises 14 residues. In DNA form, the CDR3 reads TGTGCCAGAAAACAGGGCAGGTCGGATGAAAAACTGTTTTTT. Translation gives CARKQGRSDEKLFF.

The gene calls are TRBV27 and TRBJ2-3; D possibly corresponds to TRBD1 (5 bases). The CDR3 contains 15 residues. Germline lookup yields CDR1 MNHEY and CDR2 SMNVEV (reference sequence). V shed 5 bases and J shed 2 bases, with 14 bases lying between them. For the CDR3, the DNA is TGTGCCAGCAGTCCGTCTCAGGGATTCACAGATACGCAGTATTTT. As protein: CASSPSQGFTDTQYF.

The rearrangement joins TRBV27 to TRBJ2-1; weak D call: TRBD2 (6 bases). Trimming removed 4 bases at V and 2 bases at J, with 18 bases between. From germline, CDR1 is MNHEY and CDR2 SMNVEV (reference sequence). The CDR3 loop spans 17 amino acids. The DNA for the CDR3 is TGTGCCAGCAGTTACGCATCCGGGACTGAGCCCTACAATGAGCAGTTCTTC. Translation gives CASSYASGTEPYNEQFF.

The chain carries TRBV3-1 (or the pseudogene TRBV3-2) and TRBJ2-5, with a possible D match to TRBD2 (6 bases). The CDR3 is 15 amino acids. Trimming shortened V by 0 bases and J by 5 bases, and 13 bases separated the two germline ends. CDR1 LGHDT and CDR2 YNNKEL come from the germline V gene (reference sequence). In DNA form, the CDR3 reads TGTGCCAGCAGCCAAGAACTAGCCGGAGGGGAGACCCAGTACTTC. This translates into CASSQELAGGETQYF.

The chain has TRBV10-3 and TRBJ1-2; a possible D gene is TRBD1 (6 bases). Germline assignment: CDR1 ENHRY and CDR2 SYGVKD. This CDR3 spans 13 amino acids. Trimming cost V 6 bases and J 6 bases, with 14 bases left between them. The CDR3 nucleotides read TGTGCCATCAGGATGGGGGCGCGGGATGGCTACACCTTC. This gives the protein CAIRMGARDGYTF.

The chain carries TRBV6-1 and TRBJ1-1; unclear D gene. The V gene's germline CDR1 is MNHNS and CDR2 SASEGT. There are 10 residues in the CDR3. The V and J ends lost 3 bases and 11 bases respectively, with 7 bases between them. The CDR3 spells CASSDPRAFF. CDR3 bases: TGTGCCAGCAGTGACCCGCGGGCTTTCTTT.

The genes are TRBV2 and TRBJ2-3; D perhaps matches TRBD2 (6 bases). Germline CDR1 is SNHLY and CDR2 is FYNNEI. The CDR3 has 15 residues. Trimming removed 6 bases at V and 2 bases at J, with 15 bases between. The CDR3 region is CASRGPGTFTDTQYF. The CDR3 DNA is TGTGCCAGCAGGGGACCCGGGACTTTCACAGATACGCAGTATTTT.

This sequence joins TRBV6-2 or TRBV6-3 and TRBJ1-5; 10 bases agree with TRBD1. The CDR3 extends over 17 amino acids. Losses at the gene ends were 5 bases for V and 9 bases for J; bases not matched to a gene: 16. The germline V gene encodes CDR1 MNHEY and CDR2 SVGEGT. CDR3 amino acids: CASSTRTGGLLIGPQHF. The CDR3 DNA sequence: TGTGCCAGCAGTACGCGGACAGGGGGTCTGCTAATCGGGCCCCAGCATTTT.

The chain recombines TRBV19 with TRBJ2-5; D is possibly TRBD2 (5 bases). This CDR3 comprises 14 residues. Between the trimmed V and J ends, which lost 5 bases and 2 bases, there was a span of 12 bases. The germline gives CDR1 LNHDA, CDR2 SQIVND (reference sequence). The CDR3 is CASSRSGTQETQYF. CDR3 bases: TGTGCCAGTAGTCGCAGCGGAACACAAGAGACCCAGTACTTC.

V is TRBV7-9 and J is TRBJ1-4; weak D call: TRBD1 (5 bases). V lost 6 bases and J lost 6, with 11 bases in between. CDR3 length: 13 residues. Germline CDR1 is SEHNR and CDR2 is FQNEAQ (reference sequence). The CDR3 spells CASSRQGYEKLFF. CDR3 DNA sequence: TGTGCCAGCAGTCGCCAGGGCTATGAAAAACTGTTTTTT.

This clone was recorded a few times. The chain carries TRBV21-1 and TRBJ2-7; the DNA was not used to check the table's D call, TRBD2. TRBV21-1 is described as a pseudogene. CDR3 length equals 15 residues. CDR3 DNA sequence: TGTGCCAGCAGCAACGGAACTAGCGGCACCTACGAGCAGTACTTC. Its translation: CASSNGTSGTYEQYF.

In its sample, this clone was seen once. The chain has TRBV15 and TRBJ2-3, with a weak D call TRBD2 (6 bases). V shed 5 bases and J shed 5 bases, with 20 bases lying between them. Looked up from germline, CDR1 is LNHNV and CDR2 is YYDKDF (reference sequence). The CDR3 contains 16 residues. The CDR3 loop reads CATSDPHRERIDTQYF. The CDR3 DNA reads TGTGCCACCAGCGATCCTCACCGGGAGAGGATAGATACGCAGTATTTT.

This CDR3 reads CASSLGDYSNQPQHF. CDR3 DNA sequence: TGTGCCAGCAGCTTAGGGGACTATAGCAATCAGCCCCAGCATTTT. The V gene is TRBV7-8, the J gene TRBJ1-5; possible D gene TRBD1, 5 bases. There are 15 residues in the CDR3. Germline V gene data show CDR1 as SGHVS and CDR2 as FQNEAQ. V lost 1 base and J lost 0, with 7 bases in between.

The rearrangement uses TRBV19 and TRBJ1-1; D possibly corresponds to TRBD1 (5 bases). This CDR3 is built from 12 residues. CDR1 is LNHDA, CDR2 SQIVND, per germline (reference sequence). V gave up 10 bases and J gave up 6 bases, with 15 bases separating them. Here the CDR3 DNA reads TGTGCCACTAACGGGGGGTTGGCTGAAGCTTTCTTT. Protein product: CATNGGLAEAFF. Using reference TRBV19 and TRBJ1-1 for the parts outside the CDR3, the full variable domain is DGGITQSPKYLFRKEGQNVTLSCEQNLNHDAMYWYRQDPGQGLRLIYYSQIVNDFQKGDIAEGYSVSREKKESFPLTVTSAQKNPTAFYLCATNGGLAEAFFGQGTRLTVV.

This sequence joins TRBV6-1 and TRBJ2-7; 7 bases match TRBD2. Germline values: CDR1 MNHNS, CDR2 SASEGT. CDR3 size: 17 residues. The junction had 12 bases not matched to a gene; V was cut back by 4 bases and J by 0 bases. CDR3 bases: TGTGCCAGCAGTGCACCCCCAGGTGGGAGGGGCTCCTACGAGCAGTACTTC. Translation: CASSAPPGGRGSYEQYF.

The rearrangement uses TRBV5-4 and TRBJ2-3, with a weak D call TRBD2 (6 bases). The CDR3 loop spans 15 amino acids. Per germline, CDR1 SGHNT and CDR2 YYREEE (reference sequence). The CDR3 DNA sequence: TGTGCGGCGGGTGCGGGGATTAATCCGACAGATACGCAGTATTTT. Protein sequence: CAAGAGINPTDTQYF.

This clone showed up just once. The CDR3 spells CASSQNPPKGALSGANVLTF. The CDR3 nucleotides are TGCGCCAGCAGTCAAAACCCCCCTAAGGGGGCGTTATCTGGGGCCAACGTCCTGACTTTC. This chain uses TRBV23-1 with TRBJ2-6; TRBD1 agrees at 7 bases. TRBV23-1 is sorted into the ORF group, with uncertain function. The CDR3 sequence is 20 residues long. The V gene end was trimmed by 2 bases and the J gene end by 1 base; junction bases not matched to a gene: 14.